This is a list of T cell receptor beta chains from one sample in a study of vaccination and CD4 T cells after COVID-19. TCRdb re-derived calls from the PCR reads in MiXCR, one entry per CDR3 protein. This table has 4,000 to 4,500 distinct CDR3 sequences, roughly two fifths appearing once. The antigens for these receptors are not known. Sequenced: CD4+ T cells from blood, cultured in vitro. All receptors derive from a human donor who had recovered from COVID-19. CDR3s include the opening cysteine and the closing phenylalanine or tryptophan. The D gene is left open where the match is weak. Where a row states a size, it is once, few, many or the class of an expanded clone; other rows omit it.

d_call: TRBD1; clone_size: large; j_call: TRBJ2-7; v_call: TRBV6-5; cdr3_nt: TGTGCCAGCACCTACTCGACAGGGGGCGTCTACGAGCAGTACTTC; cdr3_aa: CASTYSTGGVYEQYF
d_call: NA; clone_size: NA; j_call: TRBJ2-5; v_call: TRBV7-6; cdr3_nt: TGTGCCAGCAGCTTGATTCACCCAGAGACCCAGTACTTC; cdr3_aa: CASSLIHPETQYF
d_call: NA; clone_size: few; j_call: TRBJ2-2; v_call: TRBV20-1; cdr3_nt: TGCAGTGCTAGGAGACGGGACACCGGGGAGCTGTTTTTT; cdr3_aa: CSARRRDTGELFF
d_call: NA; clone_size: few; j_call: TRBJ1-1; v_call: TRBV7-3; cdr3_nt: TGTGCCAGCAGCTTAACGTTGACCCGGGGGTCCTGGCTGAACACTGAAGCTTTCTTT; cdr3_aa: CASSLTLTRGSWLNTEAFF
d_call: TRBD1; clone_size: NA; j_call: TRBJ2-6; v_call: TRBV18; cdr3_nt: TGTGCCAGCTCACCAAGGACAGGAGGAGGCTCTGGGGCCAACGTCCTGACTTTC; cdr3_aa: CASSPRTGGGSGANVLTF
d_call: NA; clone_size: NA; j_call: TRBJ2-3; v_call: TRBV7-9; cdr3_nt: TGTGCCAGCAGCTTAGGTTCAGGAAGTACAGATACGCAGTATTTT; cdr3_aa: CASSLGSGSTDTQYF
d_call: NA; clone_size: NA; j_call: TRBJ1-5; v_call: TRBV19; cdr3_nt: TGTGCCAGTAGGCTTCAGGGGAAGCCCCAGCATTTT; cdr3_aa: CASRLQGKPQHF
d_call: NA; clone_size: NA; j_call: TRBJ1-3; v_call: TRBV7-9; cdr3_nt: TGTGCCAGCAGCTTATCGGGGGACACCATATATTTT; cdr3_aa: CASSLSGDTIYF
d_call: TRBD1; clone_size: NA; j_call: TRBJ1-6; v_call: TRBV20-1; cdr3_nt: TGCAGTGCTGAAAATCCACCGGGACAGGGTGGTTCACCCCTCCACTTT; cdr3_aa: CSAENPPGQGGSPLHF
d_call: NA; clone_size: NA; j_call: TRBJ1-4; v_call: TRBV7-9; cdr3_nt: TGTGCCAGCAGCGACGAGGGGGCTAATGAAAAACTGTTTTTT; cdr3_aa: CASSDEGANEKLFF
d_call: NA; clone_size: NA; j_call: TRBJ1-4; v_call: TRBV6-1; cdr3_nt: TGTGCCAGCAGTGAAGAGGGGACGGGGGCGTGGGATGAAAAACTGTTTTTT; cdr3_aa: CASSEEGTGAWDEKLFF
d_call: TRBD1; clone_size: NA; j_call: TRBJ2-5; v_call: TRBV6-1; cdr3_nt: TGTGCCAGCAGTGAAGCCCGGACAGGCGTCCAAGAGACCCAGTACTTC; cdr3_aa: CASSEARTGVQETQYF
d_call: NA; clone_size: NA; j_call: TRBJ1-6; v_call: TRBV7-2; cdr3_nt: TGTGCCAGCAGCCCGGGACAAATAAATAATTCACCCCTCCACTTT; cdr3_aa: CASSPGQINNSPLHF
d_call: TRBD1; clone_size: NA; j_call: TRBJ2-2; v_call: TRBV5-1; cdr3_nt: TGCGCCAGCAGCCGGGGACAGACCGGGGAGCTGTTTTTT; cdr3_aa: CASSRGQTGELFF
d_call: NA; clone_size: few; j_call: TRBJ1-2; v_call: TRBV12-3/TRBV12-4; cdr3_nt: TGTGCCAGCAGTGCCCGGGGCGAGGGCCCGGATGGCTACACCTTC; cdr3_aa: CASSARGEGPDGYTF
d_call: TRBD1; clone_size: NA; j_call: TRBJ1-5; v_call: TRBV2; cdr3_nt: TGTGCCAGCAGTGACCAACAGGGGGATCAGCCCCAGCATTTT; cdr3_aa: CASSDQQGDQPQHF
d_call: TRBD2; clone_size: NA; j_call: TRBJ2-1; v_call: TRBV12-3/TRBV12-4; cdr3_nt: TGTGCCAGCAGTGGACTAGCGGGAGATGAGCAGTTCTTC; cdr3_aa: CASSGLAGDEQFF
d_call: NA; clone_size: few; j_call: TRBJ1-5; v_call: TRBV2; cdr3_nt: TGTGCCAGCAGTGCGACAGTGAATCAGCCCCAGCATTTT; cdr3_aa: CASSATVNQPQHF
d_call: NA; clone_size: NA; j_call: TRBJ2-3; v_call: TRBV27; cdr3_nt: TGTGCCAGCAGTTTGGGACGGGTGGATACGCAGTATTTT; cdr3_aa: CASSLGRVDTQYF
d_call: NA; clone_size: medium-sized; j_call: TRBJ1-1; v_call: TRBV6-1; cdr3_nt: TGTGCCAGCAGCCGGGACCGAACAAACACTGAAGCTTTCTTT; cdr3_aa: CASSRDRTNTEAFF
d_call: NA; clone_size: NA; j_call: TRBJ1-1; v_call: TRBV6-5; cdr3_nt: TGTGCCAGCAGTTACGAGCAGGTCGCTGAAGCTTTCTTT; cdr3_aa: CASSYEQVAEAFF
d_call: TRBD2; clone_size: few; j_call: TRBJ2-5; v_call: TRBV20-1; cdr3_nt: TGCAGTGCCACAACCGGGACTAGCGGGATCCATGTGTCGGAGACCCAGTACTTC; cdr3_aa: CSATTGTSGIHVSETQYF
d_call: TRBD2; clone_size: NA; j_call: TRBJ2-3; v_call: TRBV27; cdr3_nt: TGTGCCAGCAGTTTTAGTAGCGGGGGAGGGGCAAATACGCAGTATTTT; cdr3_aa: CASSFSSGGGANTQYF
d_call: TRBD2; clone_size: once; j_call: TRBJ2-1; v_call: TRBV20-1; cdr3_nt: TGCAGTGCTAACGGACTAGCGGGGGATTCCTACAATGAGCAGTTCTTC; cdr3_aa: CSANGLAGDSYNEQFF
d_call: TRBD2; clone_size: NA; j_call: TRBJ2-7; v_call: TRBV24-1; cdr3_nt: TGTGCCACCAGTGACCTATATCGACTAGCTTGGGGGATCTACGAGCAGTACTTC; cdr3_aa: CATSDLYRLAWGIYEQYF
d_call: NA; clone_size: NA; j_call: TRBJ1-1; v_call: TRBV19; cdr3_nt: TGTGCCAGTCGCAGGGTTCTCATGAACACTGAAGCTTTCTTT; cdr3_aa: CASRRVLMNTEAFF
d_call: NA; clone_size: NA; j_call: TRBJ2-2; v_call: TRBV18; cdr3_nt: TGTGCCAGCTCACCCTACGAAAGGACCGCGAACACCGGGGAGCTGTTTTTT; cdr3_aa: CASSPYERTANTGELFF
d_call: NA; clone_size: NA; j_call: TRBJ2-5; v_call: TRBV6-1; cdr3_nt: TGTGCCAGCAGTAAACTTCCGGGGGCGAGGGTCGAGACCCAGTACTTC; cdr3_aa: CASSKLPGARVETQYF
d_call: TRBD1; clone_size: few; j_call: TRBJ2-3; v_call: TRBV6-1; cdr3_nt: TGTGCCAGCAGATTCCAGGGGGCTAGGACAGATACGCAGTATTTT; cdr3_aa: CASRFQGARTDTQYF
d_call: NA; clone_size: few; j_call: TRBJ1-2; v_call: TRBV7-9; cdr3_nt: TGTGCCAGCAGCCCCGGGGGGGAGAGGAGCTACACCTTC; cdr3_aa: CASSPGGERSYTF
d_call: NA; clone_size: NA; j_call: TRBJ2-7; v_call: TRBV6-5; cdr3_nt: TGTGCCAGCAGTTACTCGGTTCTTTACGAGCAGTACTTC; cdr3_aa: CASSYSVLYEQYF
d_call: TRBD2; clone_size: few; j_call: TRBJ2-5; v_call: TRBV20-1; cdr3_nt: TGCAGTGCTCCACTAGCGGGCCAAGAGACCCAGTACTTC; cdr3_aa: CSAPLAGQETQYF
d_call: TRBD1; clone_size: NA; j_call: TRBJ1-1; v_call: TRBV25-1; cdr3_nt: TGTGCCAGCAGCCGAAAGGGACAGGGGGCTACTGAAGCTTTCTTT; cdr3_aa: CASSRKGQGATEAFF
d_call: TRBD1; clone_size: NA; j_call: TRBJ1-1; v_call: TRBV19; cdr3_nt: TGTGCCAGTAGTCCCGGGCCAGGGGGCGGGAGTGAAGCTTTCTTT; cdr3_aa: CASSPGPGGGSEAFF
d_call: NA; clone_size: few; j_call: TRBJ1-1; v_call: TRBV11-2; cdr3_nt: TGTGCCAGCAGCCCCCCGTTGGGGTTCACTGAAGCTTTCTTT; cdr3_aa: CASSPPLGFTEAFF
d_call: NA; clone_size: NA; j_call: TRBJ1-1; v_call: TRBV6-1; cdr3_nt: TGTGCCAGCAGGGGCGTAGGGGGCACTGAAGCTTTCTTT; cdr3_aa: CASRGVGGTEAFF
d_call: TRBD1; clone_size: NA; j_call: TRBJ1-2; v_call: TRBV24-1; cdr3_nt: TGTGCCACCAGTGGCCTTGACAGGGGCGGACTAGGCTATGGCTACACCTTC; cdr3_aa: CATSGLDRGGLGYGYTF
d_call: NA; clone_size: NA; j_call: TRBJ2-2; v_call: TRBV7-3; cdr3_nt: TGTGCCAGCAGCCAATACACCGGGGAGCTGTTTTTT; cdr3_aa: CASSQYTGELFF
d_call: TRBD2; clone_size: few; j_call: TRBJ2-3; v_call: TRBV6-2/TRBV6-3; cdr3_nt: TGTGCCAGCCGGACTAGCGGCCTAAATACGCAGTATTTT; cdr3_aa: CASRTSGLNTQYF
d_call: NA; clone_size: NA; j_call: TRBJ2-7; v_call: TRBV5-1; cdr3_nt: TGCGCCAGCTCGGAGGGAAGCTCCTACGGGCAGTACTTC; cdr3_aa: CASSEGSSYGQYF
d_call: NA; clone_size: NA; j_call: TRBJ2-2; v_call: TRBV11-2; cdr3_nt: TGTGCCAGCAGACCCAGAAATAGCGCTGGGGAGCTGTTTTTT; cdr3_aa: CASRPRNSAGELFF
d_call: NA; clone_size: once; j_call: TRBJ1-3; v_call: TRBV5-4; cdr3_nt: TGTGCCAGCAGCTTGACAGCTAGCTCTGGAAACACCATATATTTT; cdr3_aa: CASSLTASSGNTIYF
d_call: NA; clone_size: NA; j_call: TRBJ2-1; v_call: TRBV7-2; cdr3_nt: TGTGCCAGCACCATAAGACGGGTGGGTGAGCAGTTCTTC; cdr3_aa: CASTIRRVGEQFF
d_call: NA; clone_size: NA; j_call: TRBJ2-3; v_call: TRBV6-1; cdr3_nt: TGTGCCAGCAGTGAAGGGGCCGACTGGACGTCCGATACGCAGTATTTT; cdr3_aa: CASSEGADWTSDTQYF
d_call: NA; clone_size: NA; j_call: TRBJ1-2; v_call: TRBV19; cdr3_nt: TGTGCCAGTAGTACGCTAAATCCTAGCGGCTACACCTTC; cdr3_aa: CASSTLNPSGYTF
d_call: TRBD1; clone_size: NA; j_call: TRBJ2-5; v_call: TRBV6-4; cdr3_nt: TGTGCCAGCAGTGTCTTAGGGGACAGCAAAAAAGAGACCCAGTACTTC; cdr3_aa: CASSVLGDSKKETQYF
d_call: NA; clone_size: NA; j_call: TRBJ2-1; v_call: TRBV10-3; cdr3_nt: TGTGCCATCAGGGACGGAGAAAGATACAATGAGCAGTTCTTC; cdr3_aa: CAIRDGERYNEQFF
d_call: TRBD1; clone_size: few; j_call: TRBJ1-2; v_call: TRBV6-1; cdr3_nt: TGTGCCAGCAGAGTGAGTTCACTCTCAGGGGGTAACTATGGCTACACCTTC; cdr3_aa: CASRVSSLSGGNYGYTF
d_call: NA; clone_size: NA; j_call: TRBJ1-1; v_call: TRBV12-3/TRBV12-4; cdr3_nt: TGTGCCAGCAGTTTTTACACTGAAGCTTTCTTT; cdr3_aa: CASSFYTEAFF
d_call: NA; clone_size: NA; j_call: TRBJ2-3; v_call: TRBV20-1; cdr3_nt: TGCAGTGCTAGAATGCAGACGGCCACAGATACGCAGTATTTT; cdr3_aa: CSARMQTATDTQYF
d_call: NA; clone_size: few; j_call: TRBJ1-5; v_call: TRBV2; cdr3_nt: TGTGCCAGCGCCCGAAGGGTTTCGCTGGGGAATCAGCCCCAGCATTTT; cdr3_aa: CASARRVSLGNQPQHF
d_call: NA; clone_size: NA; j_call: TRBJ1-3; v_call: TRBV20-1; cdr3_nt: TGCAGTGCTAGAGATTTAGGCAGGGACTCTGGAAACACCATATATTTT; cdr3_aa: CSARDLGRDSGNTIYF
d_call: NA; clone_size: NA; j_call: TRBJ2-2; v_call: TRBV12-3/TRBV12-4; cdr3_nt: TGTGCCAGCAGTTTGGATGGAGAGGGATTCGACACCGGGGAGCTGTTTTTT; cdr3_aa: CASSLDGEGFDTGELFF
d_call: TRBD2; clone_size: NA; j_call: TRBJ2-2; v_call: TRBV7-2; cdr3_nt: TGTGCCAGCACAAAAGATCTAGCGGTCGGGGAGCTGTTTTTT; cdr3_aa: CASTKDLAVGELFF
d_call: NA; clone_size: NA; j_call: TRBJ1-2; v_call: TRBV5-6; cdr3_nt: TGTGCCAGCAGCTATGGGGCAGGGTACTATGGCTACACCTTC; cdr3_aa: CASSYGAGYYGYTF
d_call: NA; clone_size: few; j_call: TRBJ1-1; v_call: TRBV10-3; cdr3_nt: TGTGCCGGGACCCCGACCGAGACATCCACTGAAGCTTTCTTT; cdr3_aa: CAGTPTETSTEAFF
d_call: NA; clone_size: large; j_call: TRBJ1-2; v_call: TRBV6-5; cdr3_nt: TGTGCCAGCAGTTATCGGGGAGAGGGGATTAATGGCTACACCTTC; cdr3_aa: CASSYRGEGINGYTF
d_call: TRBD2; clone_size: NA; j_call: TRBJ2-7; v_call: TRBV20-1; cdr3_nt: TGCAGTGCAGGCGGCGGGAGTTCATACGAGCAGTACTTC; cdr3_aa: CSAGGGSSYEQYF
d_call: NA; clone_size: NA; j_call: TRBJ2-1; v_call: TRBV20-1; cdr3_nt: TGCAGTGCTAGGGTTCCGGGGAGTGTAAGGTACAATGAGCAGTTCTTC; cdr3_aa: CSARVPGSVRYNEQFF